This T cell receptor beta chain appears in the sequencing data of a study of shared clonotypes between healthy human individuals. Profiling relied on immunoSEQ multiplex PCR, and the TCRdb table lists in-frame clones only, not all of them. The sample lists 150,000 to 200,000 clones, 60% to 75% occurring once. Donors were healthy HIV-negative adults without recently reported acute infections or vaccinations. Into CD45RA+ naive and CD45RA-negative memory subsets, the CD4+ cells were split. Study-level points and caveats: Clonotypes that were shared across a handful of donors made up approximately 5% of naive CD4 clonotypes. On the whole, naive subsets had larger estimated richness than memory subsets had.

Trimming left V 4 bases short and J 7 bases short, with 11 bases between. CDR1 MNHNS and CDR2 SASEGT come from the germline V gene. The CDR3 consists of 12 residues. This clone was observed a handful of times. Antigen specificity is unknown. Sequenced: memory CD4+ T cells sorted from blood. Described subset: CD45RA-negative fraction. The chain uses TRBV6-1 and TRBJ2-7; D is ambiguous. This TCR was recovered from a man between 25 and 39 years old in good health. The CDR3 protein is CASSVSGREQYF. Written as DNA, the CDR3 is TGTGCCAGCAGTGTATCAGGCCGGGAGCAGTACTTC.